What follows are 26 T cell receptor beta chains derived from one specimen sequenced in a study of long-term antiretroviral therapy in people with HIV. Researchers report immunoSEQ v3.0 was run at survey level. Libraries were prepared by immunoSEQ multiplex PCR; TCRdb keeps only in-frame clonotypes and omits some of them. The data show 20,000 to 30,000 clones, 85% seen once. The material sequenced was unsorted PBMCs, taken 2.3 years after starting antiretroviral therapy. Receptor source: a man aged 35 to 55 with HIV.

The CDR3 bases are TGTGCCTGGAGGGAAGGGGGTGGCTATGGCTACACCTTC. It specifies CAWREGGGYGYTF. J is TRBJ1-2 and V is TRBV30; D perhaps matches TRBD1 (6 bases). V was shortened by 3 bases and J by 4 bases, with 12 bases between the two germline ends. Germline CDR1 reads GTSNPN; CDR2 reads SVGIG (reference sequence). The CDR3 runs 13 residues.

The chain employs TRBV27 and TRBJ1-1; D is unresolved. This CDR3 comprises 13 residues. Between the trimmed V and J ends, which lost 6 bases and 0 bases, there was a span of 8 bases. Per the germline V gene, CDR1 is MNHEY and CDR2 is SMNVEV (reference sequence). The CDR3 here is CASRFVVNTEAFF. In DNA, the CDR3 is TGTGCCAGCAGATTCGTAGTGAACACTGAAGCTTTCTTT.

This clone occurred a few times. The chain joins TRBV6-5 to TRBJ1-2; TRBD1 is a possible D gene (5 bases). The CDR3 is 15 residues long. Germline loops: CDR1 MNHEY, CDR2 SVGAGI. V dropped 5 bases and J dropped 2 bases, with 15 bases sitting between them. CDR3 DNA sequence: TGTGCCAGCAGTCTTGGGGGGACCCAGAACTATGGCTACACCTTC. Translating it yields CASSLGGTQNYGYTF.

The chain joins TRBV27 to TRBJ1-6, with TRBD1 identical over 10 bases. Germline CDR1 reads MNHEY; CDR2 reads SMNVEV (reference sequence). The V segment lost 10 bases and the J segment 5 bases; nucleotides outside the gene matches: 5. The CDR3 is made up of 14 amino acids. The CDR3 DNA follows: TGTGCCATTAAGGACAGGGGGAATAATTCACCCCTCCACTTT. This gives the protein CAIKDRGNNSPLHF.

The CDR3 protein is CASGTGLGDTQYF. The CDR3 bases are TGTGCTAGTGGGACCGGACTGGGAGATACGCAGTATTTT. The V gene is TRBV12-5, the J gene TRBJ2-3; perhaps TRBD2 as D (5 bases). The length of the CDR3 is 13 residues. In germline, CDR1 is LGHNT, CDR2 FRNRAP. Between the trimmed V and J ends, which lost 6 bases and 5 bases, there was a span of 12 bases.

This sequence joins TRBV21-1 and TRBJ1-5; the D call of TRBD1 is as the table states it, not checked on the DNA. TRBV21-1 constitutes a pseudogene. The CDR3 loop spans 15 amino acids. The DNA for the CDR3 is TGTGCCAGCAGCAATCCTAAGGGGCTCTTACAGCCCCAGCATTTT. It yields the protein CASSNPKGLLQPQHF.

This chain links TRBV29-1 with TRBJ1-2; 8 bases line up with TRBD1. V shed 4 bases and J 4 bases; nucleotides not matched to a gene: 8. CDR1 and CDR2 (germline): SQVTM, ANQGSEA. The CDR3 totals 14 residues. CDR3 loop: CSVGNGQGFYGYTF. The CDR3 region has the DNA TGCAGCGTTGGAAACGGACAGGGATTCTATGGCTACACCTTC. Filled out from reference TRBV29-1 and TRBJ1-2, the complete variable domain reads SAVISQKPSRDICQRGTSLTIQCQVDSQVTMMFWYRQQPGQSLTLIATANQGSEATYESGFVIDKFPISRPNLTFSTLTVSNMSPEDSSIYLCSVGNGQGFYGYTFGSGTRLTVV.

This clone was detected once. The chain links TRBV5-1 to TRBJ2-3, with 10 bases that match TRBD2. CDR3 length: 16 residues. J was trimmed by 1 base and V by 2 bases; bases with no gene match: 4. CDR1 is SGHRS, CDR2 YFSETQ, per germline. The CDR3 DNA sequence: TGCGCCAGCAGCTTTAACCTAGCGGGGGGCACAGATACGCAGTATTTT. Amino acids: CASSFNLAGGTDTQYF.

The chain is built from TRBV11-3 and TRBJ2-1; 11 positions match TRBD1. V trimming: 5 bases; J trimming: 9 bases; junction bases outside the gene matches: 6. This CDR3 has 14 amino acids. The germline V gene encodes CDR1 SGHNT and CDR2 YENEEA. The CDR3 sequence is CASSPGTGGSEQFF. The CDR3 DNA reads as TGTGCCAGCAGCCCTGGGACAGGGGGTAGTGAGCAGTTCTTC.

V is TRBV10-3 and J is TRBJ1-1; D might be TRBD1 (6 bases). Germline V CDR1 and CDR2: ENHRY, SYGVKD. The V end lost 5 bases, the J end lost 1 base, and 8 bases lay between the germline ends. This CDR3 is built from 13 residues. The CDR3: CAISQGQNTEAFF. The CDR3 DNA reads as TGTGCCATCAGTCAGGGACAGAACACTGAAGCTTTCTTT.

The CDR3 here is CSVSGTLVDEQFF. CDR3 DNA sequence: TGCAGCGTTTCCGGGACGCTCGTGGATGAGCAGTTCTTC. The chain joins TRBV29-1 to TRBJ2-1; possibly TRBD1 or TRBD2 for D (5 bases each). The germline V gene has CDR1 SQVTM and CDR2 ANQGSEA. The CDR3 totals 13 residues. V lost 5 bases, J lost 8 bases, and 16 bases lay in between.

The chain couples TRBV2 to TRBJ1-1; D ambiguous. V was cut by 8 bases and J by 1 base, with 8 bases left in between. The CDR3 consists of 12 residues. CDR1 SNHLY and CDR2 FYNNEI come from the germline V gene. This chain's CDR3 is CASLIENTEAFF. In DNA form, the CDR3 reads TGTGCCAGCCTGATAGAGAACACTGAAGCTTTCTTT.

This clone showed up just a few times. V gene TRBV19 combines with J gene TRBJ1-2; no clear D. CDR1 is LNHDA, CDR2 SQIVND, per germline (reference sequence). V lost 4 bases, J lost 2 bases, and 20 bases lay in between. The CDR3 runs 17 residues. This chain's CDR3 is CASSTTPLRTVNYGYTF. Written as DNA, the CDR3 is TGTGCCAGTAGTACAACCCCCCTTCGGACGGTAAACTATGGCTACACCTTC.

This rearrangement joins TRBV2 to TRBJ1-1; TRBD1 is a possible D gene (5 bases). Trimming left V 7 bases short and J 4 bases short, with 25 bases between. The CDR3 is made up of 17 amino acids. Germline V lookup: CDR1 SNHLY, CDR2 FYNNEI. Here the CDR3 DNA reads TGTGCCAGCACCCCGAGTGGACATCGGGCGAGAGCCACTGAAGCTTTCTTT. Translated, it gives CASTPSGHRARATEAFF.

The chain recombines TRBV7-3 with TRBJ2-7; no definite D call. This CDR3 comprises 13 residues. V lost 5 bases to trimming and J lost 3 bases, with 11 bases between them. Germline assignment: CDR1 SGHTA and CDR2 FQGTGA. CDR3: CASSPGPLYEQYF. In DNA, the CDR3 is TGTGCCAGCAGCCCCGGACCGCTCTACGAGCAGTACTTC.

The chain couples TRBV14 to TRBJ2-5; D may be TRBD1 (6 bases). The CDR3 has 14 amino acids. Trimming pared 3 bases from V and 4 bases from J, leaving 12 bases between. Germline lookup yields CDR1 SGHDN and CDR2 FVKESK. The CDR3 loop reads CASSHIQGTETQYF. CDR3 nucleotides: TGTGCCAGCAGCCACATACAGGGCACAGAGACCCAGTACTTC.

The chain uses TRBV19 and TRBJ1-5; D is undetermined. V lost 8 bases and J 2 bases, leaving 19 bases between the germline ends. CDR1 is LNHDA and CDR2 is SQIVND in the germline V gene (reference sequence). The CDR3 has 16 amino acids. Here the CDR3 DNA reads TGTGCCAGTTCCGCCGGCGGAAAGCGTCGCAATCAGCCCCAGCATTTT. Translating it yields CASSAGGKRRNQPQHF.

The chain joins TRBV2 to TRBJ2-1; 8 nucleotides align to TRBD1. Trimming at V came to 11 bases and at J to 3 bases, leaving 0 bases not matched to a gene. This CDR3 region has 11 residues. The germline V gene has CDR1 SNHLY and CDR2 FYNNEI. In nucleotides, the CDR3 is TGTGCCGGGACAGGCTACAATGAGCAGTTCTTC. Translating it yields CAGTGYNEQFF.

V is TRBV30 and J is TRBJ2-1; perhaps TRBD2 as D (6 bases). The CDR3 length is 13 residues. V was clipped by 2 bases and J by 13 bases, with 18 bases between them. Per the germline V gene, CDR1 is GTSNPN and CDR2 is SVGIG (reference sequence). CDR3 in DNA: TGTGCCTGGAGTCTGGCATTGGCGGGGAACCAGTTCTTC. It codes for CAWSLALAGNQFF.

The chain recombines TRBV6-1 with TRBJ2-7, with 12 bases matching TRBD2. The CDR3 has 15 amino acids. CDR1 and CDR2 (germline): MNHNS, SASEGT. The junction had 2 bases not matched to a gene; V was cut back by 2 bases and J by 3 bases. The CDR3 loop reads CASSEQLAGGYEQYF. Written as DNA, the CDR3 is TGTGCCAGCAGTGAACAACTAGCGGGAGGCTACGAGCAGTACTTC.

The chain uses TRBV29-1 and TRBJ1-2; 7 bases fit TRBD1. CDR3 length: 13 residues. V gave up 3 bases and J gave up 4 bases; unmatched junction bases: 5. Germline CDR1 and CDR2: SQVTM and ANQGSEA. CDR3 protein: CSVEDRKGYGYTF. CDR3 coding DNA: TGCAGCGTTGAGGACAGGAAGGGCTATGGCTACACCTTC.

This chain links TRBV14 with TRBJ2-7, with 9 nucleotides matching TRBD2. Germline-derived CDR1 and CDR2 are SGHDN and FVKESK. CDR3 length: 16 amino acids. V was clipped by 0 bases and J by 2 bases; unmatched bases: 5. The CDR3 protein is CASSQDLAGDPYEQYF. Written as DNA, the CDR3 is TGTGCCAGCAGCCAAGATTTAGCGGGAGACCCCTACGAGCAGTACTTC.

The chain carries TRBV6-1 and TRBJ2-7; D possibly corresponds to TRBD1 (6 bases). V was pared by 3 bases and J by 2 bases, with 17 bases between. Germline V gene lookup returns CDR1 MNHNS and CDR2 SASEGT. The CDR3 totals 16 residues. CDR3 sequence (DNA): TGTGCCAGCAGTGACTTAGACAGGCCAGGACCCTACGAGCAGTACTTC. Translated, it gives CASSDLDRPGPYEQYF.

This chain's CDR3 is CACTNRGEAFF. The CDR3 DNA reads as TGTGCCTGTACTAACAGGGGCGAAGCTTTCTTT. The gene calls are TRBV30 and TRBJ1-1, with TRBD1 identical over 7 bases. CDR3 length: 11 residues. CDR1 is GTSNPN, CDR2 SVGIG, per germline (reference sequence). Trimming at V came to 6 bases and at J to 8 bases, leaving 6 bases not matched to a gene.

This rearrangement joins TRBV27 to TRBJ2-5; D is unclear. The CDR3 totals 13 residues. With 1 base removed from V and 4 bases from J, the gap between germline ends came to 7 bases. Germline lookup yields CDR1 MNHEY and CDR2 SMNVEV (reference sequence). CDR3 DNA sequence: TGTGCCAGCAGTTTATGGTCAACAGAGACCCAGTACTTC. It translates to CASSLWSTETQYF.

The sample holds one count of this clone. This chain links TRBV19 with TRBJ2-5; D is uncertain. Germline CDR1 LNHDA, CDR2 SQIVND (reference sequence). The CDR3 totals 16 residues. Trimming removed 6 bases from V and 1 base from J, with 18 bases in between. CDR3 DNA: TGTGCCAGTAGCCTGCGTCTCAGAGACCCCCAAGAGACCCAGTACTTC. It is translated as CASSLRLRDPQETQYF.